Each of the 4 T cell receptor beta chains below was sequenced from the same sample in a study of T-cell memory formation after mild COVID-19. TCRdb fed the 5' RACE reads into MiXCR, producing one record per CDR3 protein. Of 75,000 to 90,000 distinct CDR3 sequences in the sample, more than 11% were seen once. Sequenced sample: PBMCs or a T cell subset sorted from them (not recorded which). These TCRs come from an adult woman who had mild COVID-19 (a few samples of this study predate the infection). Cell type and time point are not known.

The rearrangement joins TRBV2 to TRBJ2-2; D is unclear. With 7 bases removed from V and 3 bases from J, the gap between germline ends came to 9 bases. The CDR3 contains 13 residues. The germline V gene has CDR1 SNHLY and CDR2 FYNNEI. The CDR3 here is CASTDLDTGELFF. As DNA, the CDR3 is TGTGCCAGCACCGACTTAGACACCGGGGAGCTGTTTTTT.

This clonotype was counted only a few times. The chain has TRBV7-9 and TRBJ1-2; D not certain. Germline CDR1 SEHNR, CDR2 FQNEAQ (reference sequence). The V and J ends lost 1 base and 6 bases respectively, with 9 bases between them. The CDR3 runs 13 residues. The CDR3 is CASSLGGIHGYTF. CDR3 sequence (DNA): TGTGCCAGCAGCTTAGGCGGGATCCATGGCTACACCTTC.

The V and J genes are TRBV6-4 and TRBJ2-1; 11 bases are shared with TRBD2. CDR1 and CDR2 from the germline V gene are MRHNA and SNTAGT. V trimming: 9 bases; J trimming: 9 bases; junction bases outside the gene matches: 13. The CDR3 spans 15 residues. CDR3 nucleotide sequence: TGTGCCAGTTCAGGCTCACTAGCGGGAGCGGCTGAGCAGTTCTTC. This gives the protein CASSGSLAGAAEQFF.

The chain links TRBV9 to TRBJ1-1; TRBD1 might be the D (6 bases). V lost 0 bases and J 6 bases, leaving 15 bases between the germline ends. Germline V gives CDR1 SGDLS, CDR2 YYNGEE. This CDR3 contains 15 residues. CDR3 DNA: TGTGCCAGCAGCGTAGGTCCAGGGGTGAATCCTGAAGCTTTCTTT. Protein: CASSVGPGVNPEAFF.